Below are 16 T cell receptor beta chains sequenced from a single sample in a study of T cells in Graves' hyperthyroidism and ophthalmopathy. Amplified regions were TCR beta CDR3 sequences from RNA transcripts. The HTBI primer set drove a first-round RT-PCR of the TCR CDR3. TCRdb re-called the multiplex PCR reads through MiXCR, storing one row per CDR3 protein. The repertoire holds 300,000 to 400,000 distinct CDR3 sequences, roughly 23% seen once, with about 50% in the top ten. The sequenced material came from blood. These receptors came from a woman between 45 and 60 years old with Graves' hyperthyroidism.

The genes are TRBV6-6 and TRBJ2-3; 8 nucleotides align to TRBD1. This CDR3 region has 17 residues. Germline V lookup: CDR1 MNHNY, CDR2 SVGAGI (reference sequence). Trimming cost V 2 bases and J 2 bases; bases outside gene matches: 9. The CDR3 DNA sequence: TGTGCCAGCAGTTACGAGAGACAGGGGATACCCACAGATACGCAGTATTTT. Encoded protein: CASSYERQGIPTDTQYF.

This clonotype appeared many times. The chain has TRBV6-2 or TRBV6-3 and TRBJ2-1, with D maybe TRBD2 (6 bases). The germline gives CDR1 MNHEY, CDR2 SVGEGT. V was pared by 8 bases and J by 5 bases, with 13 bases between. CDR3 size: 13 residues. The CDR3 here is CASRSTGDNEQFF. Written as DNA, the CDR3 is TGTGCCAGCCGCTCTACGGGAGACAATGAGCAGTTCTTC.

This clonotype turned up a few times. J is TRBJ1-6 and V is TRBV18; the D gene is possibly TRBD1 (5 bases). Germline CDR1 reads KGHSH; CDR2 reads LQKENI. Trimming removed 1 base from V and 3 bases from J, with 13 bases in between. This CDR3 region has 17 residues. The CDR3 spells CASSPLRTGNYNSPLHF. Written as DNA, the CDR3 is TGTGCCAGCTCACCACTGCGAACAGGCAACTATAATTCACCCCTCCACTTT.

V gene TRBV15 combines with J gene TRBJ1-5; D not resolved. Trimming cost V 4 bases and J 7 bases, with 11 bases left between them. CDR3 length: 13 amino acids. Looked up from germline, CDR1 is LNHNV and CDR2 is YYDKDF (reference sequence). Here the CDR3 reads CATSIREWQPQHF. The CDR3 DNA reads TGTGCCACCAGCATAAGAGAGTGGCAGCCCCAGCATTTT.

The chain links TRBV7-6 to TRBJ2-3; 7 nucleotides align to TRBD1. Germline CDR1 is SGHVS and CDR2 is FNYEAQ. The CDR3 consists of 15 residues. V dropped 4 bases and J dropped 6; count of bases not matched to a gene: 10. The CDR3 nucleotides read TGTGCCAGCAGCTCCAGGGGGTATCGTTCTGATACGCAGTATTTT. It translates to CASSSRGYRSDTQYF.

This clonotype has ten or more counts. The V gene is TRBV29-1, the J gene TRBJ1-3; D possibly corresponds to TRBD1 (5 bases). Germline CDR1 and CDR2: SQVTM and ANQGSEA. With 2 bases removed from V and 0 bases from J, the gap between germline ends came to 20 bases. The CDR3 contains 18 residues. The CDR3 region is CSVETLKGLRDSGNTIYF. DNA of the CDR3: TGCAGCGTTGAAACCTTAAAGGGACTGAGGGACTCTGGAAACACCATATATTTT.

The rearrangement joins TRBV20-1 to TRBJ2-7, with a possible D match to TRBD1 (6 bases). V lost 8 bases and J lost 3, with 14 bases in between. Germline CDR1 DFQATT, CDR2 SNEGSKA (reference sequence). This CDR3 has 12 residues. The CDR3 region has the DNA TGCAGTCACACCGGGACACTCTACGAGCAGTACTTC. It codes for CSHTGTLYEQYF.

This clonotype was recorded at least ten times. V usage is TRBV13 and J usage is TRBJ2-7; TRBD2 agrees at 9 bases. This CDR3 has 15 amino acids. J was trimmed by 6 bases and V by 5 bases; bases with no gene match: 11. CDR1 PRHDT and CDR2 FYEKMQ come from the germline V gene (reference sequence). In DNA form, the CDR3 reads TGTGCCAGCAGCCGGGGACTAGCAGAGAGCAGCGAGCAGTACTTC. This translates into CASSRGLAESSEQYF.

A note on this clonotype: A much larger clone is a single base away; this may be a read error. The chain carries TRBV18 and TRBJ2-7, with D unresolved. The CDR3 has 12 amino acids. In germline, CDR1 is KGHSH, CDR2 LQKENI. The CDR3 spells CASGISSYERYF. CDR3 nucleotides: TGTGCCAGCGGCATCTCCTCCTACGAGCGGTACTTC.

This clonotype was picked up a small number of times. Here the CDR3 reads CASSSDRGRGSPLHF. Written as DNA, the CDR3 is TGCGCCAGCAGCTCGGACAGGGGGCGCGGGTCACCCCTCCACTTT. J is TRBJ1-6 and V is TRBV5-1, with TRBD1 identical over 11 bases. The germline V gene encodes CDR1 SGHRS and CDR2 YFSETQ. CDR3 size: 15 residues. The J segment lost 10 bases and the V segment lost 3 bases, leaving 6 bases of the junction unmatched.

The sample holds many counts of this clonotype. The V call is TRBV5-1, the J call TRBJ2-3; 7 bases align to TRBD1. V lost 4 bases to trimming and J lost 5 bases; unmatched junction nucleotides: 7. The CDR3 sequence is 14 residues long. Germline V gives CDR1 SGHRS, CDR2 YFSETQ. The CDR3 reads CASSPDRVEDTQYF. For the CDR3, the DNA is TGCGCCAGCAGCCCCGACAGGGTCGAAGATACGCAGTATTTT.

This clonotype was counted between two and nine times. The chain couples TRBV6-6 to TRBJ2-1, with D perhaps matching TRBD1 (6 bases). The V gene's germline CDR1 is MNHNY and CDR2 SVGAGI (reference sequence). The V and J ends lost 0 bases and 5 bases respectively, with 20 bases between them. The CDR3 consists of 18 residues. CDR3 sequence: CASSYSFVGTPPHNEQFF. In DNA form, the CDR3 reads TGTGCCAGCAGTTACTCATTTGTTGGGACACCCCCTCACAATGAGCAGTTCTTC.

This clonotype was detected a few times. Relative to the germline gene, one junction end is altered; a read error may explain this. This rearrangement joins TRBV30 to TRBJ1-2; no clear D. The germline V gene has CDR1 GTSNPN and CDR2 SVGIG (reference sequence). This CDR3 is built from 14 residues. Here the CDR3 DNA reads TGTGCCTGGACCGCAGGACCGATCAACTATGGCCACACCTTC. Encoded protein: CAWTAGPINYGHTF.

This clonotype appeared a few times. The rearrangement uses TRBV7-2 and TRBJ2-1, with a possible D match to TRBD2 (7 bases). V lost 5 bases, J lost 9 bases, and 14 bases lay in between. This CDR3 spans 13 amino acids. CDR1 is SGHTA, CDR2 FQGNSA, per germline. The CDR3 is CASSPGGGFEQFF. For the CDR3, the DNA is TGTGCCAGCAGCCCCGGCGGGGGCTTTGAGCAGTTCTTC.

As to this clonotype: This may be a read error, as it is one base from a much larger clone. The chain employs TRBV2 and TRBJ1-1, with D unclear. The V gene's germline CDR1 is SNHLY and CDR2 FYNNEI. The CDR3 has 12 amino acids. This CDR3 reads CAGTEQNTVAFF. The CDR3, as DNA: TGTGCCGGAACAGAGCAGAACACTGTAGCTTTCTTT.

This clonotype was seen a few times. At one of its ends the junction is not consistent with the germline gene, which may arise from a read error. The chain recombines TRBV6-1 with TRBJ2-7; TRBD1 matches at 9 bases. The CDR3 extends over 14 amino acids. Germline lookup yields CDR1 MNHNS and CDR2 SASEGT. The CDR3 bases are TGTGCCAGCAGAGAAGGACAGGGGTTCAACGAGCAGTACTTC. Translating it yields CASREGQGFNEQYF.